Following are 2 T cell receptor beta chains from one sample sequenced in a study of T cell repertoires in cytomegalovirus infection. TCRdb redid the calling of the reads with MiXCR, one entry per CDR3 protein. Among 150,000 to 200,000 distinct CDR3 sequences, 8% to 10% were seen once, and the ten largest hold approximately 4.6%. Sequenced sample: PBMCs. Receptors were obtained from a human donor in good health (CMV status not recorded). Some clones in this sample may be carry-over from other donors' samples.

This clonotype was seen repeatedly, ten times or more. V is TRBV19 and J is TRBJ1-1, with TRBD1 identical over 8 bases. The CDR3 loop spans 16 amino acids. Germline V gives CDR1 LNHDA, CDR2 SQIVND (reference sequence). V gave up 6 bases and J gave up 0 bases; unmatched junction bases: 9. The CDR3 nucleotides read TGTGCCAGTAGGCCCGACAGGGGCCGCATGAACACTGAAGCTTTCTTT. This sequence encodes CASRPDRGRMNTEAFF. Variable domain in full (rest from reference TRBV19 and TRBJ1-1): DGGITQSPKYLFRKEGQNVTLSCEQNLNHDAMYWYRQDPGQGLRLIYYSQIVNDFQKGDIAEGYSVSREKKESFPLTVTSAQKNPTAFYLCASRPDRGRMNTEAFFGQGTRLTVV.

J is TRBJ2-1 and V is TRBV27; TRBD1 agrees at 7 bases. Germline CDR1 MNHEY, CDR2 SMNVEV (reference sequence). The junction had 8 bases not matched to a gene; V was cut back by 3 bases and J by 3 bases. The length of the CDR3 is 16 residues. Written as DNA, the CDR3 is TGTGCCAGCAGTTTTACCGGGGACAGAGACTACAATGAGCAGTTCTTC. Its translation is CASSFTGDRDYNEQFF.